The source of this T cell receptor (beta chain) is a study of cytomegalovirus exposure and HLA in healthy donors. Study details: The Caucasian-associated ancestry cluster held less than 85% of over 350 genotyped donors. Study-level findings and limits: DRB1 had the most TCR associations and HLA-C the fewest, a later analysis found, with rates varying by HLA locus. In a later analysis, at a false discovery rate of 0.05, roughly 16,000 TCR beta sequences matched HLA alleles. Among the most significant clusters, several appeared linked to common viral pathogens in a later analysis.

The study ran its PCR with 60 Vbeta and 13 Jbeta primers. Repertoires were generated with immunoSEQ multiplex PCR, while TCRdb's copy carries only in-frame clones and drops some. This sample yields around 76,000 clones, of which about four fifths are seen a single time; less than 2% belongs to the top ten. The CDR3 runs 13 residues. Trimming left V 3 bases short and J 5 bases short, with 11 bases between. Germline lookup yields CDR1 MNHEY and CDR2 SMNVEV (reference sequence). With respect to this clone: Its antigen is as yet unknown.

The receptor was derived from a man between 35 and 55 years old in good health and CMV-seronegative. Specimen: PBMCs. The gene calls are TRBV27 and TRBJ2-7; possible D gene TRBD1, 5 bases. As DNA, the CDR3 is TGTGCCAGCAGTTTCAAGGGGTCCAACGAGCAGTACTTC. Protein sequence: CASSFKGSNEQYF.